One sample yielded the 10 T cell receptor beta chains listed below, sequenced in a study of T cell repertoires in cytomegalovirus infection. Antigen specificity for these receptors is unknown. TCRdb analysed the reads with MiXCR anew, one entry per CDR3 protein. The top ten clones hold roughly 13% of a sample with about 770,000 distinct CDR3 sequences, almost 30% of them seen once. The starting material was cultured CD8+ T cells from PBMCs, obtained from culture after CMV antigen stimulation. Receptors were obtained from a human donor in good health (CMV status not recorded). Some clones in this sample may be carry-over from other donors' samples.

The rearrangement links TRBV19 to TRBJ1-5; possible D gene TRBD1, 6 bases. The CDR3 spans 13 residues. Germline V CDR1 and CDR2: LNHDA, SQIVND (reference sequence). Trimming stripped 3 bases from V and 7 bases from J, with 10 bases between. The CDR3 protein is CASSIHRDQPQHF. The CDR3 nucleotides are TGTGCCAGTAGTATTCACAGGGACCAGCCCCAGCATTTT.

This clonotype was found once. For the CDR3, the DNA is TGTGCCTCCTTGGCGGGGACTGAAGCTTTCTTT. Protein product: CASLAGTEAFF. The rearrangement links TRBV4-2 to TRBJ1-1; D is ambiguous. V lost 11 bases and J lost 5, with 12 bases in between. Germline CDR1 is LGHNA and CDR2 is YNFKEQ. The CDR3 extends over 11 amino acids.

This clonotype was found a few times. The chain uses TRBV10-3 and TRBJ1-1; D ambiguous. The V end lost 2 bases, the J end lost 1 base, and 17 bases lay between the germline ends. The CDR3 runs to 17 residues. CDR1 and CDR2 from the germline V gene are ENHRY and SYGVKD. The CDR3 here is CAISELRSPSPNTEAFF. The DNA of the CDR3 is TGTGCCATCAGTGAGCTTAGGTCCCCCTCCCCGAACACTGAAGCTTTCTTT.

V and J are TRBV6-2 or TRBV6-3 and TRBJ2-3; D possibly corresponds to TRBD1 (6 bases). CDR1 and CDR2 (germline): MNHEY, SVGEGT. Trimming took off 2 bases at V and 1 base at J, with 13 bases between the two ends. The CDR3 extends over 16 amino acids. CDR3 amino acids: CASSYTIGTRTDTQYF. CDR3 DNA: TGTGCCAGCAGTTACACGATCGGGACACGCACAGATACGCAGTATTTT.

The gene calls are TRBV4-1 and TRBJ2-2, with D perhaps TRBD1 or TRBD2 (5 bases each). The V gene lost 1 base and the J gene lost 7 bases, with 10 bases spanning the gap. The germline V gene has CDR1 MGHRA and CDR2 YSYEKL. This CDR3 region has 14 residues. The CDR3, as DNA: TGCGCCAGCAGCCAAGTATGGGGGAACGGGGAGCTGTTTTTT. Its translation is CASSQVWGNGELFF.

This chain joins TRBV6-2 or TRBV6-3 and TRBJ2-1; D gene unclear. The CDR3 length is 17 residues. V lost 0 bases and J lost 0, with 12 bases in between. Germline CDR1 is MNHEY and CDR2 is SVGEGT. In DNA form, the CDR3 reads TGTGCCAGCAGTTACTCGATTGCTGCGAGCTCCTACAATGAGCAGTTCTTC. It codes for CASSYSIAASSYNEQFF.

The chain has TRBV19 and TRBJ1-5; TRBD1 might be the D (6 bases). This CDR3 has 16 amino acids. V was trimmed by 0 bases and J by 5 bases, leaving 14 bases between them. Per the germline V gene, CDR1 is LNHDA and CDR2 is SQIVND (reference sequence). In DNA, the CDR3 is TGTGCCAGTAGTATAGATGCAGGGGCCCCCCATCAGCCCCAGCATTTT. This sequence encodes CASSIDAGAPHQPQHF. Full variable domain (remainder filled in from reference TRBV19 and TRBJ1-5): DGGITQSPKYLFRKEGQNVTLSCEQNLNHDAMYWYRQDPGQGLRLIYYSQIVNDFQKGDIAEGYSVSREKKESFPLTVTSAQKNPTAFYLCASSIDAGAPHQPQHFGDGTRLSIL.

The gene calls are TRBV5-4 and TRBJ2-3; D call uncertain. The V end lost 0 bases, the J end lost 1 base, and 12 bases lay between the germline ends. Germline V gene lookup returns CDR1 SGHNT and CDR2 YYREEE (reference sequence). The CDR3 length is 16 residues. The CDR3 bases are TGTGCCAGCAGCTTGGAACCTAAAGGAGGCACAGATACGCAGTATTTT. It yields the protein CASSLEPKGGTDTQYF.

This clonotype was found a few times. The chain combines TRBV5-5 with TRBJ2-3; D tentatively reads TRBD1 or TRBD2 (5 bases each). The CDR3 is 17 residues long. The germline V and J ends were trimmed by 0 bases and 6 bases, with 20 bases remaining between them. CDR1 is SGHKS, CDR2 YYEKEE, per germline (reference sequence). The CDR3 loop is CASSLEWGGPAVDTQYF. Written as DNA, the CDR3 is TGTGCCAGCAGCTTGGAGTGGGGCGGGCCGGCGGTGGATACGCAGTATTTT.

In this sample, this clonotype turned up a few times. The chain recombines TRBV12-3 or TRBV12-4 with TRBJ2-1, with 9 positions matching TRBD1. The length of the CDR3 is 14 residues. With 7 bases clipped from V and 8 bases from J, the junction kept 9 bases outside the gene matches. DNA of the CDR3: TGTGCCAGCAAGCTCGGGACAGGGCTTTATGAGCAGTTCTTC. Translation: CASKLGTGLYEQFF.